This T cell receptor (beta chain) was identified in a study of post-analysis software for immune sequencing data. The TCR beta cDNA libraries contained unique molecular identifiers. TCRdb used MiXCR to reprocess the PCR reads, holding one entry per CDR3 protein. The table lists hundreds of thousands of distinct CDR3 sequences, roughly three fifths of them singletons. For this clonotype: Its antigen is unidentified.

Study-level findings and limits: Comparison of patients with controls showed 5 or 6 TRBV segments more frequent in patients, TRBV5-6, TRBV5-1 and TRBV20-1 among them. The study found significantly lower normalized Chao1 diversity in multiple sclerosis patients than in controls.

CDR1 is DFQATT and CDR2 is SNEGSKA in the germline V gene (reference sequence). The CDR3 contains 16 residues. V lost 5 bases to trimming and J lost 6 bases; unmatched junction nucleotides: 16. The receptor comes from a girl aged 2-10 years with multiple sclerosis. The sequenced sample consisted of blood. The chain combines TRBV20-1 with TRBJ1-2, with 9 nucleotides matching TRBD1. The CDR3 DNA follows: TGCAGTGCTCACCCTTTAACCCGGGACAGGGTAGATGGCTACACCTTC. As protein: CSAHPLTRDRVDGYTF.